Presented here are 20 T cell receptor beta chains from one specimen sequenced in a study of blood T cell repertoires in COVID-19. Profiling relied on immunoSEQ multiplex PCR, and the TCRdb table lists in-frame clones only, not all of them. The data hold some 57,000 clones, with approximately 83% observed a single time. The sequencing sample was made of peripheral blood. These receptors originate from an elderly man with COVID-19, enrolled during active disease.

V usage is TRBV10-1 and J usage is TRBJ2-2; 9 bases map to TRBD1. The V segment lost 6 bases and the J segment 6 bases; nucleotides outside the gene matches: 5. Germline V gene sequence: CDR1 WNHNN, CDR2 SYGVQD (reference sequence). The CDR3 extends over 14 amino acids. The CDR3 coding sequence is TGCGCCAGCAGGGAACAGGGGGCGGCCGGGGAGCTGTTTTTT. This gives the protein CASREQGAAGELFF.

CDR3 region: CASSFSQGRGYYGYTF. CDR3 DNA sequence: TGTGCCAGCAGCTTTAGCCAGGGGAGGGGTTACTATGGCTACACCTTC. The chain has TRBV7-3 and TRBJ1-2, with a weak D call TRBD1 (6 bases). Trimming cost V 3 bases and J 3 bases, with 17 bases left between them. The CDR3 spans 16 residues. Germline V gene lookup returns CDR1 SGHTA and CDR2 FQGTGA. Supplemented by reference TRBV7-3 and TRBJ1-2, the full variable domain reads GAGVSQTPSNKVTEKGKYVELRCDPISGHTALYWYRQSLGQGPEFLIYFQGTGAADDSGLPNDRFFAVRPEGSVSTLKIQRTERGDSAVYLCASSFSQGRGYYGYTFGSGTRLTVV.

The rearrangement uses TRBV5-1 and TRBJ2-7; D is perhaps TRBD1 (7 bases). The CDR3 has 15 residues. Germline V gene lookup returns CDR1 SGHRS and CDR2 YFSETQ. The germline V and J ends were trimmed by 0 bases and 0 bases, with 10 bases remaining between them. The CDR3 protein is CASSLDRGLSYEQYF. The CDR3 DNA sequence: TGCGCCAGCAGCTTGGACAGGGGACTCTCCTACGAGCAGTACTTC.

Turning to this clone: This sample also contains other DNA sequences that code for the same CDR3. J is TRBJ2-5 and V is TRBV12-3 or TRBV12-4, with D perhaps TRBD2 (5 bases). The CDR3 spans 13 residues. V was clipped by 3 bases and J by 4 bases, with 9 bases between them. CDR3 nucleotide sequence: TGTGCCAGCAGTTTCGGGCTAGCAGAGACCCAGTACTTC. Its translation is CASSFGLAETQYF.

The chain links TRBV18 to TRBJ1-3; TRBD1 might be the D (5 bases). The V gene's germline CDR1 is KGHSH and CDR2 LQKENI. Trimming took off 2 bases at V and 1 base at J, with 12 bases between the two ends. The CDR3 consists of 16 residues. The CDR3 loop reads CASSPNGGGSGNTIYF. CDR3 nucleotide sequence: TGTGCCAGCTCACCAAACGGTGGGGGGTCTGGAAACACCATATATTTT. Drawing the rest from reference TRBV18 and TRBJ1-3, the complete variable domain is NAGVMQNPRHLVRRRGQEARLRCSPMKGHSHVYWYRQLPEEGLKFMVYLQKENIIDESGMPKERFSAEFPKEGPSILRIQQVVRGDSAAYFCASSPNGGGSGNTIYFGEGSWLTVV.

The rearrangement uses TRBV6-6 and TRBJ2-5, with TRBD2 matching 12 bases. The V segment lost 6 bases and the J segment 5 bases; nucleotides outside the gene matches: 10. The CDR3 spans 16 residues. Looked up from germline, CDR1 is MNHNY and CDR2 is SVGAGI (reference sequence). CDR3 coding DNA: TGTGCCAGCAGCCGTGGGGCTAGCGGGGGGGCGGAGACCCAGTACTTC. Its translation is CASSRGASGGAETQYF.

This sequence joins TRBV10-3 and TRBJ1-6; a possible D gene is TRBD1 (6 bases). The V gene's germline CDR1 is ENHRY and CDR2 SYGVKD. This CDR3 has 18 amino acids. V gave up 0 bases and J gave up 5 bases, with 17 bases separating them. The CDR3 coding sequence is TGTGCCATCAGTGAGTCTAAAGGGGGGGCTGCGGATAATTCACCCCTCCACTTT. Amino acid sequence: CAISESKGGAADNSPLHF.

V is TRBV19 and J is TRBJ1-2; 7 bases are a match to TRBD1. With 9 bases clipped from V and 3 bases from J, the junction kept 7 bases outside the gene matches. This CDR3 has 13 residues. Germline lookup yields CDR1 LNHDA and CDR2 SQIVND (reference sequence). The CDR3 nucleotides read TGTGCCAGCGGTAACAGGGGAGACTATGGCTACACCTTC. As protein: CASGNRGDYGYTF. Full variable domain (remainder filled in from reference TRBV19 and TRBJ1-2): DGGITQSPKYLFRKEGQNVTLSCEQNLNHDAMYWYRQDPGQGLRLIYYSQIVNDFQKGDIAEGYSVSREKKESFPLTVTSAQKNPTAFYLCASGNRGDYGYTFGSGTRLTVV.

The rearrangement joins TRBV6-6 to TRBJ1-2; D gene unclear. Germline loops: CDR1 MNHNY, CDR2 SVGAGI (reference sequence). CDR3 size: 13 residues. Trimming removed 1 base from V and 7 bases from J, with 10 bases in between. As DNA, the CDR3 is TGTGCCAGCAGTTACTTAACACAGACTGGCTACACCTTC. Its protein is CASSYLTQTGYTF.

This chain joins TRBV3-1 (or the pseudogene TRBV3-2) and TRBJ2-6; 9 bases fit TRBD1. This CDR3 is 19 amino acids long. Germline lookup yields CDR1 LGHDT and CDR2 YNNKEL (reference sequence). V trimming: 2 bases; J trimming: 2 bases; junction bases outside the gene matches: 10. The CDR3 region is CASSQRRDREVAGANVLTF. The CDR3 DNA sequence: TGTGCCAGCAGCCAACGTCGGGACAGGGAAGTAGCTGGGGCCAACGTCCTGACTTTC.

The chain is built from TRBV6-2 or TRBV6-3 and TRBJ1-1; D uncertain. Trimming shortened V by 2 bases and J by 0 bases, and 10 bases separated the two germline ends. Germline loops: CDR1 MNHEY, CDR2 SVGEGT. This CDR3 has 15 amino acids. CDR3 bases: TGTGCCAGCAGTTACGGGCCGGAAATGAACACTGAAGCTTTCTTT. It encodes CASSYGPEMNTEAFF.

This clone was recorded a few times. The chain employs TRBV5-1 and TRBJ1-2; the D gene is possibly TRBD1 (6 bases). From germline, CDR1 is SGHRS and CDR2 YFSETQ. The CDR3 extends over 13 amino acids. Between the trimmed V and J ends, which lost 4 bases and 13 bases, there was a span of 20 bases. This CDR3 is CASSIGQTSPPTF. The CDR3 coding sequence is TGCGCCAGCAGCATTGGACAGACCTCACCCCCCACCTTC.

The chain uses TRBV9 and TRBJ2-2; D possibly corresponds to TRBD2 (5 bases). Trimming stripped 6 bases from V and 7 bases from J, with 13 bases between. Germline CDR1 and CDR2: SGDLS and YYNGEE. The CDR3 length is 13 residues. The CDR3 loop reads CASNFGERGELFF. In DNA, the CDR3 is TGTGCCAGCAATTTCGGGGAGCGCGGGGAGCTGTTTTTT.

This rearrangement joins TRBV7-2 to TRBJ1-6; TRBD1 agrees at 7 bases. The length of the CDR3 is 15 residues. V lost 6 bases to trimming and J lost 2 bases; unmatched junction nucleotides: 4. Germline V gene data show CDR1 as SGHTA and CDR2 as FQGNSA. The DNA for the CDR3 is TGTGCCAGCAGTAGGGGACAGACCTATAATTCACCCCTCCACTTT. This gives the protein CASSRGQTYNSPLHF.

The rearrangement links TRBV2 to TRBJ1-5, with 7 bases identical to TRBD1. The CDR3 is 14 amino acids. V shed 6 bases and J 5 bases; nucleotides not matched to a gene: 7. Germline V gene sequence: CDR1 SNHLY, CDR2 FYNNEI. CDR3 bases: TGTGCCAGCAGCGGGACAGTTCGCTATCAGCCCCAGCATTTT. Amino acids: CASSGTVRYQPQHF.

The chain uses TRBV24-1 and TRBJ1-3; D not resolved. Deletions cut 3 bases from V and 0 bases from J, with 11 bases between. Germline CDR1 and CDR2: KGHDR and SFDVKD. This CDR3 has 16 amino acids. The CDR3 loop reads CATSDHRTLSGNTIYF. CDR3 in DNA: TGTGCCACCAGTGATCATAGGACTCTCTCTGGAAACACCATATATTTT.

CDR3 DNA: TGTGCCAGCAGCCCTGACAGGGCGGCCGGGGAGCTGTTTTTT. It encodes CASSPDRAAGELFF. This chain uses TRBV6-4 with TRBJ2-2; the match to TRBD1 covers 7 bases. J gave up 6 bases and V 6 bases, and 7 bases lay outside the gene matches. The germline V gene encodes CDR1 MRHNA and CDR2 SNTAGT. This CDR3 has 14 amino acids.

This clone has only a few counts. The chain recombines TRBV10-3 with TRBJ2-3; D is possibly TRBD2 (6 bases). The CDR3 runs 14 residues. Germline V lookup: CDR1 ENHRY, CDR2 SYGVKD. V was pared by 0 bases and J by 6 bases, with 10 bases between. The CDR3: CAISESAGYDTQYF. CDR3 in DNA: TGTGCCATCAGTGAGTCGGCGGGGTACGATACGCAGTATTTT.

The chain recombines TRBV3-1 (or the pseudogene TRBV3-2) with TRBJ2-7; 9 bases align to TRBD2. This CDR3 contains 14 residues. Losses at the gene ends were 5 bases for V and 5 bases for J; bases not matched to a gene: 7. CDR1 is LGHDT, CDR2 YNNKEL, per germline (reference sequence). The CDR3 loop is CASSSLAGTHEQYF. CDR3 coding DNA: TGTGCCAGCAGCTCCCTAGCGGGGACCCACGAGCAGTACTTC.

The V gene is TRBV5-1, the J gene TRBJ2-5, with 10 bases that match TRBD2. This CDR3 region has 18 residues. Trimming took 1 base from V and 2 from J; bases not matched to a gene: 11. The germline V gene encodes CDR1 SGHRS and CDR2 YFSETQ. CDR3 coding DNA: TGCGCCAGCAGCTTGACCCCTAGCGGGGGCCCAGGGCAAGAGACCCAGTACTTC. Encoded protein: CASSLTPSGGPGQETQYF.